The rows below give T cell receptor beta chains drawn from one sample of a study of cytomegalovirus exposure and HLA in healthy donors. The method was immunoSEQ multiplex PCR; TCRdb's version includes in-frame clones alone and lacks a portion of them. In the table there are fewer than 150,000 clones, under 80% of which are singletons. Sequenced: PBMCs. Every receptor here comes from a male donor in good health and CMV-seronegative. CDR3s include the opening cysteine and the closing phenylalanine or tryptophan. A D gene is named only where the DNA matches it firmly. Clone size, where shown, is once, few, many, or a class for clones that have expanded.

-,TRBJ2-3,TRBV11-3,-,13,CASSLDVADTQYF,TGTGCCAGCAGCTTAGACGTAGCAGATACGCAGTATTTT
once,TRBJ2-1,TRBV7-3,TRBD2,18,CASSFAPGLAGKYNEQFF,TGTGCCAGCAGCTTTGCCCCCGGACTAGCGGGAAAATACAATGAGCAGTTCTTC
-,TRBJ1-1,TRBV5-1,-,13,CASSFTMNTEAFF,TGCGCCAGCAGCTTCACAATGAACACTGAAGCTTTCTTT
-,TRBJ2-3,TRBV5-6,TRBD2,15,CASSLREGPADTQYF,TGTGCCAGCAGCTTAAGGGAGGGCCCAGCAGATACGCAGTATTTT
-,TRBJ2-7,TRBV7-6,TRBD2,14,CASSRTSGLWEQYF,TGTGCCAGCAGCCGGACTAGTGGCCTCTGGGAGCAGTACTTC
-,TRBJ2-1,TRBV4-1,TRBD2,12,CASSYSGDEQFF,TGCGCCAGCAGCTACAGCGGGGATGAGCAGTTCTTC
-,TRBJ2-1,TRBV19,TRBD2,15,CASSADLAGNNEQFF,TGTGCCAGTAGTGCCGATCTAGCGGGGAACAATGAGCAGTTCTTC
few,TRBJ2-2,TRBV4-3,TRBD1,17,CASSQEGTGANTGELFF,TGCGCCAGCAGCCAAGAGGGGACAGGGGCGAACACCGGGGAGCTGTTTTTT
-,TRBJ2-1,TRBV4-1,TRBD2,17,CASSQDAGTRANNEQFF,TGCGCCAGCAGCCAAGATGCCGGGACTAGGGCTAACAATGAGCAGTTCTTC
few,TRBJ2-7,TRBV13,TRBD1,15,CASSLGEGAPYEQYF,TGTGCCAGCAGCTTAGGAGAGGGGGCCCCCTACGAGCAGTACTTC
-,TRBJ2-6,TRBV27,TRBD2,16,CASSLSGGAGANVLTF,TGTGCCAGCAGTTTGAGCGGGGGGGCTGGGGCCAACGTCCTGACTTTC
-,TRBJ2-7,TRBV19,-,15,CASSRGGGSAYEQYF,TGTGCCAGTAGTAGAGGTGGAGGCAGTGCCTACGAGCAGTACTTC
-,TRBJ1-5,TRBV19,TRBD1,14,CASSPRQGHQPQHF,TGTGCCAGTAGTCCTAGACAGGGTCATCAGCCCCAGCATTTT
few,TRBJ1-1,TRBV19,-,13,CASSIGSWTEAFF,TGTGCCAGTAGTATAGGGAGTTGGACTGAAGCTTTCTTT
-,TRBJ2-1,TRBV7-3,TRBD2,16,CASSPTGGSSYNEQFF,TGTGCCAGCAGCCCGACCGGGGGGAGCTCCTACAATGAGCAGTTCTTC
-,TRBJ1-1,TRBV6-1,-,13,CASRKTVNTEAFF,TGTGCCAGCAGGAAAACAGTGAACACTGAAGCTTTCTTT
-,TRBJ2-1,TRBV14,-,12,CASSQAGGEQFF,TGTGCCAGCAGCCAAGCCGGGGGTGAGCAGTTCTTC
-,TRBJ1-1,TRBV6-5,TRBD1,14,CASRLLGTGSEAFF,TGTGCCAGCAGATTACTCGGGACAGGCTCTGAAGCTTTCTTT
few,TRBJ2-1,TRBV9,-,13,CASSVTGSNEQFF,TGTGCCAGCAGCGTCACAGGGTCCAATGAGCAGTTCTTC
-,TRBJ1-4,TRBV6-5,-,13,CASRDSLNEKLFF,TGTGCCAGCAGGGACAGTCTTAATGAAAAACTGTTTTTT
-,TRBJ2-2,TRBV7-9,TRBD2,16,CASTPDSGANTGELFF,TGTGCCAGCACGCCCGATAGCGGGGCGAACACCGGGGAGCTGTTTTTT
once,TRBJ2-7,TRBV30,TRBD1,14,CAWSSRDRGYEQYF,TGTGCCTGGAGCAGCCGGGACAGGGGCTACGAGCAGTACTTC
-,TRBJ2-5,TRBV5-1,TRBD2,15,CASRRTSGSEETQYF,TGCGCCAGCAGGCGAACTAGCGGGAGTGAAGAGACCCAGTACTTC
-,TRBJ1-4,TRBV6-1,-,14,CASTRTDTNEKLFF,TGTGCCAGCACGCGGACAGATACTAATGAAAAACTGTTTTTT
-,TRBJ2-7,TRBV6-1,TRBD1,15,CASSEQDRGTYEQYF,TGTGCCAGCAGTGAACAGGACAGGGGAACCTACGAGCAGTACTTC
-,TRBJ2-5,TRBV5-4,TRBD2,17,CASSPGLAGAYQETQYF,TGTGCCAGCAGCCCGGGGCTAGCGGGGGCTTACCAAGAGACCCAGTACTTC
-,TRBJ1-1,TRBV7-9,-,13,CASSSRGICEAFF,TGTGCCAGCAGCTCCAGGGGAATCTGTGAAGCTTTCTTT
-,TRBJ2-1,TRBV13,-,13,CASSSDLYNEQFF,TGTGCCAGCAGCTCAGATTTATACAATGAGCAGTTCTTC
-,TRBJ1-5,TRBV15,-,13,CATSRGPNQPQHF,TGTGCCACCAGCAGAGGTCCTAATCAGCCCCAGCATTTT
-,TRBJ2-7,TRBV7-6,-,13,CASSLGQGPEQYF,TGTGCCAGCAGCTTAGGGCAGGGGCCCGAGCAGTACTTC
-,TRBJ2-7,TRBV19,TRBD1,17,CASSSRSDRYSSYEQYF,TGTGCCAGTAGTTCTCGATCGGACAGGTATAGCTCCTACGAGCAGTACTTC
-,TRBJ1-1,TRBV6-1,-,16,CARSEGMWGQITEAFF,TGTGCCCGCAGTGAAGGTATGTGGGGGCAGATCACTGAAGCTTTCTTT
-,TRBJ2-3,TRBV25-1,TRBD1,17,CASCEYGTGGTTDTQYF,TGTGCCAGCTGTGAATACGGGACAGGGGGAACCACAGATACGCAGTATTTT
few,TRBJ1-3,TRBV6-5,TRBD1,13,CASGTGSGNTIYF,TGTGCCAGCGGGACAGGGTCCGGAAACACCATATATTTT
-,TRBJ2-5,TRBV4-1,TRBD2,15,CASSPPGLAQETQYF,TGCGCCAGCAGCCCCCCGGGACTAGCCCAAGAGACCCAGTACTTC
-,TRBJ2-3,TRBV7-9,TRBD1,15,CASSLGQGLADTQYF,TGTGCCAGCAGCTTAGGACAGGGCTTGGCAGATACGCAGTATTTT
many,TRBJ1-2,TRBV27,TRBD1,14,CASSTQGANYGYTF,TGTGCCAGCAGTACACAGGGGGCAAACTATGGCTACACCTTC
-,TRBJ1-5,TRBV7-9,TRBD1,13,CASGDRVNQPQHF,TGTGCCAGCGGGGACAGGGTCAATCAGCCCCAGCATTTT
few,TRBJ2-7,TRBV6-5,-,14,CASSYSISPNEQYF,TGTGCCAGCAGTTACTCGATATCTCCTAACGAGCAGTACTTC
-,TRBJ2-3,TRBV5-1,-,13,CASRRSTTDTQYF,TGCGCCAGCAGGAGAAGCACCACAGATACGCAGTATTTT